The 7 T cell receptor beta chains presented below share a single source sample, sequenced in a study of Ad26.COV2.S vaccination and SARS-CoV-2 variants. Treatment denoted: 15 to 20 received Ad26.COV2.S at low or high dose, single or two shots; several received placebo; per-sample allocation not given. On day 63 after the first injection, vaccine and placebo recipients gave samples. Clones were sequenced by immunoSEQ multiplex PCR, and TCRdb holds only the in-frame ones, with some missing. The repertoire holds about 400,000 clones, with around 91% as singletons. The specimen was peripheral blood, collected in a trial of Ad26.COV2.S vaccine versus placebo. These receptors came from a person aged 18-60 years who received the Ad26.COV2.S COVID-19 vaccine or a placebo.

This clone showed up just once. The chain carries TRBV10-3 and TRBJ2-7; D may match TRBD1 or TRBD2 (5 bases each). Germline V CDR1 and CDR2: ENHRY, SYGVKD. V was pared by 7 bases and J by 6 bases, with 16 bases between. The CDR3 has 13 amino acids. This chain's CDR3 is CAITPTGGVEQYF. The CDR3 DNA sequence: TGTGCCATCACTCCCACTGGGGGAGTCGAGCAGTACTTC.

This sequence joins TRBV29-1 and TRBJ2-3; D unclear. Germline CDR1 is SQVTM and CDR2 is ANQGSEA. The CDR3 runs 12 residues. Trimming took off 3 bases at V and 0 bases at J, with 4 bases between the two ends. In DNA, the CDR3 is TGCAGCGTTGAGGGCAGCACAGATACGCAGTATTTT. It is translated as CSVEGSTDTQYF.

This clone was picked up a small number of times. This sequence joins TRBV5-5 and TRBJ1-2, with D hard to call. This CDR3 has 14 amino acids. Germline V gene data show CDR1 as SGHKS and CDR2 as YYEKEE (reference sequence). Trimming took off 0 bases at V and 3 bases at J, with 9 bases between the two ends. This chain's CDR3 is CASSLVPGDYGYTF. CDR3 DNA sequence: TGTGCCAGCAGCTTGGTTCCTGGGGACTATGGCTACACCTTC.

The CDR3 DNA is TGCAGTGCGCTCTGGGGCGAGCAGTTCTTC. Translation: CSALWGEQFF. The V call is TRBV20-1, the J call TRBJ2-1, with a weak D call TRBD1 (5 bases). Germline CDR1 and CDR2: DFQATT and SNEGSKA (reference sequence). This CDR3 region has 10 residues. Trimming removed 6 bases from V and 10 bases from J, with 10 bases in between.

The genes are TRBV19 and TRBJ1-2, with 8 positions matching TRBD1. CDR1 is LNHDA and CDR2 is SQIVND in the germline V gene (reference sequence). The CDR3 is made up of 15 amino acids. V dropped 1 base and J dropped 8; count of bases not matched to a gene: 9. CDR3 in amino acids: CASSIAGTGKKGYTF. The CDR3 nucleotides are TGTGCCAGTAGTATAGCAGGGACAGGAAAAAAAGGCTACACCTTC.

The J gene is TRBJ2-7, the V gene TRBV3-1 (or the pseudogene TRBV3-2), with D possibly TRBD2 on 6 matching bases. The CDR3 is made up of 13 amino acids. Between the trimmed V and J ends, which lost 5 bases and 11 bases, there was a span of 19 bases. Per the germline V gene, CDR1 is LGHDT and CDR2 is YNNKEL (reference sequence). The CDR3 coding sequence is TGTGCCAGCAGCTCAACCGGGGCCCGCGGGGAGTACTTC. This codes for CASSSTGARGEYF.

The chain employs TRBV29-1 and TRBJ1-2, with D possibly TRBD1 on 6 matching bases. V lost 7 bases and J lost 8, with 17 bases in between. Germline V gives CDR1 SQVTM, CDR2 ANQGSEA. The CDR3 loop spans 12 amino acids. The CDR3 DNA reads TGCAGCGGCGGACAGCCTACTCGAGGCTACACCTTC. It is translated as CSGGQPTRGYTF.